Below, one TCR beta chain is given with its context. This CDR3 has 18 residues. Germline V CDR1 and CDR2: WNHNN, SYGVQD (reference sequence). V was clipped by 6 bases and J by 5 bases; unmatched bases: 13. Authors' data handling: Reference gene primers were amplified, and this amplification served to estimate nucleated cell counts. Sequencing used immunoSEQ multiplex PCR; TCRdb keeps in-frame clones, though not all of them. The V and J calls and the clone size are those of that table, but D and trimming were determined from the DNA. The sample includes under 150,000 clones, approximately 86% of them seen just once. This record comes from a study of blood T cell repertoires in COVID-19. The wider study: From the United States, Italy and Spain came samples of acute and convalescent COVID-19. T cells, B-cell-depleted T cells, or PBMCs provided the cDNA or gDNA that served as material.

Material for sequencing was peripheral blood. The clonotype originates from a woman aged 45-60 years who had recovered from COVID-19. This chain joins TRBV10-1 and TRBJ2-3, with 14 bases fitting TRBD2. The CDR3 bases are TGCGCCAGCAGGCGATCCCGCGGGACTAGCGGGAGAATAGATACGCAGTATTTT. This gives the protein CASRRSRGTSGRIDTQYF.